Listed below are T cell receptor beta chains from one sample, sequenced in a study of blood T cell repertoires in COVID-19. Assay: immunoSEQ multiplex PCR; the TCRdb copy retains only in-frame clones and omits some. The sample carries 270,000 or so clones, 86% recorded once. Sequencing used peripheral blood. These receptors were taken from a young woman with active or convalescent COVID-19. The CDR3 runs from the conserved cysteine through the conserved F or W. D genes are given only for firm matches. Size is stated for part of the rows, as once, few or many counts, or as a class when the clone is expanded.

v_call: TRBV19; cdr3_length: 14; d_call: .; j_call: TRBJ1-2; clone_size: .; cdr3_aa: CASSAAGEFYGYTF; cdr3_nt: TGTGCCAGTAGTGCAGCAGGGGAATTCTATGGCTACACCTTC
v_call: TRBV9; cdr3_length: 18; d_call: TRBD2; j_call: TRBJ2-1; clone_size: .; cdr3_aa: CASSVEVAGSSSYNEQFF; cdr3_nt: TGTGCCAGCAGCGTAGAGGTAGCGGGGTCGAGCTCCTACAATGAGCAGTTCTTC
v_call: TRBV5-1; cdr3_length: 13; d_call: TRBD1; j_call: TRBJ2-1; clone_size: .; cdr3_aa: CASRGQVGDEQFF; cdr3_nt: TGCGCCAGCAGGGGACAGGTCGGGGATGAGCAGTTCTTC
v_call: TRBV9; cdr3_length: 16; d_call: TRBD2; j_call: TRBJ2-1; clone_size: .; cdr3_aa: CASSPGASGLYNEQFF; cdr3_nt: TGTGCCAGCAGCCCCGGGGCTAGCGGGCTATACAATGAGCAGTTCTTC
v_call: TRBV7-9; cdr3_length: 16; d_call: .; j_call: TRBJ1-3; clone_size: few; cdr3_aa: CASSLAGQITGNTIYF; cdr3_nt: TGTGCCAGCAGCTTAGCGGGGCAAATTACCGGAAACACCATATATTTT
v_call: TRBV6-5; cdr3_length: 12; d_call: TRBD1; j_call: TRBJ2-7; clone_size: .; cdr3_aa: CASSRTGATQYF; cdr3_nt: TGTGCCAGCAGCAGGACAGGGGCAACGCAGTACTTC
v_call: TRBV4-2; cdr3_length: 15; d_call: TRBD2; j_call: TRBJ2-1; clone_size: .; cdr3_aa: CASSQGGGSYNEQFF; cdr3_nt: TGTGCCAGCAGCCAAGGGGGGGGTTCCTACAATGAGCAGTTCTTC
v_call: TRBV6-5; cdr3_length: 14; d_call: TRBD1; j_call: TRBJ1-2; clone_size: few; cdr3_aa: CASTSGQGSYGYTF; cdr3_nt: TGTGCCAGCACCTCAGGACAGGGAAGCTATGGCTACACCTTC
v_call: TRBV29-1; cdr3_length: 12; d_call: TRBD1; j_call: TRBJ2-2; clone_size: .; cdr3_aa: CSVDRGPGELFF; cdr3_nt: TGCAGCGTGGACAGGGGACCCGGGGAGCTGTTTTTT
v_call: TRBV7-2; cdr3_length: 15; d_call: .; j_call: TRBJ2-1; clone_size: .; cdr3_aa: CASSLRREQYNEQFF; cdr3_nt: TGTGCCAGCAGCTTACGACGGGAGCAATACAATGAGCAGTTCTTC
v_call: TRBV2; cdr3_length: 13; d_call: TRBD1; j_call: TRBJ1-1; clone_size: .; cdr3_aa: CASRPDRAPEAFF; cdr3_nt: TGTGCCAGCAGACCAGACAGGGCCCCTGAAGCTTTCTTT
v_call: TRBV10-3; cdr3_length: 15; d_call: TRBD1; j_call: TRBJ1-2; clone_size: .; cdr3_aa: CAISMTGDISYGYTF; cdr3_nt: TGTGCCATCAGCATGACAGGGGATATCTCCTATGGCTACACCTTC
v_call: TRBV10-3; cdr3_length: 15; d_call: .; j_call: TRBJ1-5; clone_size: few; cdr3_aa: CAISEEDRGNQPQHF; cdr3_nt: TGTGCCATCAGTGAGGAGGACAGAGGCAATCAGCCCCAGCATTTT
v_call: TRBV19; cdr3_length: 16; d_call: TRBD2; j_call: TRBJ2-1; clone_size: .; cdr3_aa: CASSMGPRGGANEQFF; cdr3_nt: TGTGCCAGTAGTATGGGCCCGCGGGGGGGCGCAAATGAGCAGTTCTTC
v_call: TRBV25-1; cdr3_length: 17; d_call: TRBD1; j_call: TRBJ1-4; clone_size: .; cdr3_aa: CASSDRDRGSTNEKLFF; cdr3_nt: TGTGCCAGCAGTGACCGGGACAGGGGCTCAACTAATGAAAAACTGTTTTTT
v_call: TRBV5-1; cdr3_length: 17; d_call: .; j_call: TRBJ1-6; clone_size: .; cdr3_aa: CASSLGPPGADNSPLHF; cdr3_nt: TGCGCCAGCAGCTTGGGACCTCCAGGGGCGGATAATTCACCCCTCCACTTT
v_call: TRBV19; cdr3_length: 17; d_call: TRBD1; j_call: TRBJ1-2; clone_size: .; cdr3_aa: CASSIGPQRTGANGYTF; cdr3_nt: TGTGCCAGTAGTATAGGGCCCCAAAGGACAGGGGCAAATGGCTACACCTTC
v_call: TRBV19; cdr3_length: 12; d_call: .; j_call: TRBJ1-2; clone_size: once; cdr3_aa: CASSFGIDGYTF; cdr3_nt: TGTGCCAGTAGCTTCGGTATCGATGGCTACACCTTC